The source of this T cell receptor (beta chain) is a study of yellow fever vaccine responses in identical twins. This clonotype has a handful of counts. Germline CDR1 is MGHRA and CDR2 is YSYEKL. Trimming left V 5 bases short and J 0 bases short, with 10 bases between. This CDR3 is 14 amino acids long. TCRdb reprocessed the RT-PCR reads via MiXCR and lists one record per CDR3 protein. The sample yields about 19,000 distinct CDR3 sequences, roughly 72% seen once. The chain is built from TRBV4-1 and TRBJ1-2, with D maybe TRBD1 (6 bases). Here the sequenced sample was T cells from blood (PBMCs), unsorted or a sorted subset (not recorded which), taken before or after yellow fever vaccination (not recorded which). This sequence was found in a woman aged 18-29 years who received the yellow fever vaccine. As DNA, the CDR3 is TGCGCCAGCAGCTGGGACATCTCTAACTATGGCTACACCTTC. Encoded protein: CASSWDISNYGYTF.